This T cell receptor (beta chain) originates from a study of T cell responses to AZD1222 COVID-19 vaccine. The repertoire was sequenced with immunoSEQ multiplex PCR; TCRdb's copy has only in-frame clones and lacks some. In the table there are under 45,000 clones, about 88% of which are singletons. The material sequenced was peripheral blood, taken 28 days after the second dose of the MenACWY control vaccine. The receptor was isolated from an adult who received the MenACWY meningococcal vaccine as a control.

In nucleotides, the CDR3 is TGTGCCAGCAGCCCAGGGGACTCGTACGAGCCCCAGCATTTT. Translated: CASSPGDSYEPQHF. The chain uses TRBV9 and TRBJ1-5, with D maybe TRBD1 (6 bases). The CDR3 loop spans 14 amino acids. Trimming removed 4 bases at V and 8 bases at J, with 16 bases between. CDR1 and CDR2 from the germline V gene are SGDLS and YYNGEE.